This is a list of T cell receptor beta chains from one sample in a study of blood T cell repertoires in COVID-19. Produced via immunoSEQ multiplex PCR; TCRdb's table is partial and in-frame only. The sample yields nearly 250,000 clones, approximately 89% seen once. What was sequenced was peripheral blood. The receptor set was obtained from a woman aged 55-69 years who had recovered from COVID-19. The CDR3 runs from the conserved cysteine through the conserved F or W.

TRBV24-1 CATSDLGSGTGANNEQFF
TRBV12-3/TRBV12-4 CASVPGGAGGYTF
TRBV20-1 CSVYRGETQYF
TRBV12-3/TRBV12-4 CASVTGGTDTQYF
TRBV5-1 CASNLLAGIKGEQYF
TRBV21-1 CASSREGYNEQFF
TRBV18 CASSPSGRAEKLFF
TRBV28 CASTPLLQDQPQHF
TRBV4-3 CASSQGRRTEFNQPQHF
TRBV28 CASSPTSGRPYEQYF
TRBV2 CASTLTSASTDTQYF
TRBV4-2 CASSQDWLAGGRGETQYF
TRBV5-1 CASSAGDGRNQPQHF
TRBV3-1/TRBV3-2 CASSQGGGGNQPQHF
TRBV19 CASKRRTGTGYEKLFF
TRBV9 CASSVEHRDSGYTF
TRBV12-3/TRBV12-4 CASRSLRGEAFF
TRBV11-1 CASSAGTQPYNEQFF
TRBV29-1 CSAGDVEAFF
TRBV2 CASIKGLTNSPLHF
TRBV28 CASRLPGGPAFNQPQHF
TRBV29-1 CSTLQTVEQFF
TRBV27 CASSLSPGNDYEQYF
TRBV27 CASSSGQGAHGTEAFF
TRBV7-9 CASSPGTGGNQPQHF
TRBV5-6 CASSSSGKTYEQYF
TRBV18 CASSPPTSGQETQYF
TRBV7-3 CASSLTIRGEAFF
TRBV5-1 CASSLAAGIEEQYF
TRBV5-1 CASSSEKAFF
TRBV7-9 CASSPRTSGGQYKNIQYF
TRBV7-3 CASSLRSNEQFF
TRBV7-2 CASSRDSLNEKLFF
TRBV5-1 CASSLIAGNTDTQYF
TRBV2 CASCDRGNQPQHF
TRBV5-5 CASSLSETQYF
TRBV5-6 CASSLVPAGTEAFF
TRBV6-2/TRBV6-3 CASSSGQGPVSGANVLTF
TRBV5-1 CASSLDSDTQYF
TRBV15 CATSNKQGSDEKLFF
TRBV3-1/TRBV3-2 CASSPNGQANSYEQYF